This T cell receptor beta chain was retrieved from a study of blood T cell repertoires in COVID-19. Study background: Spain, Italy and the United States supplied samples that represented acute and convalescent COVID-19. T cells, B-cell-depleted T cells, or PBMCs provided the cDNA or gDNA that served as material.

All enrollees were roughly 18 to 90 years old and from approximately 24 US areas. Authors' analysis steps: Amplification from reference gene primers served as the basis for estimated nucleated cell counts. Clones were sequenced by immunoSEQ multiplex PCR, and TCRdb holds only the in-frame ones, with some missing. The D gene and trimming were derived from the DNA, and the V and J assignments and clone size from that table. The data show about 190,000 clones, 65% to 85% seen once. The CDR3 has 15 amino acids. CDR1 LGHDT and CDR2 YNNKEL come from the germline V gene (reference sequence). The V gene lost 4 bases and the J gene lost 4 bases, with 14 bases spanning the gap.

The chain carries TRBV3-1 (or the pseudogene TRBV3-2) and TRBJ1-3; TRBD1 might be the D (5 bases). The source material was PBMCs or T cells enriched from blood (not recorded which). This sequence originates from a woman aged 30 to 39 who had recovered from COVID-19. The CDR3 here is CASSPQGAWGNTIYF. The CDR3 region has the DNA TGTGCCAGCAGCCCTCAGGGTGCGTGGGGAAACACCATATATTTT.